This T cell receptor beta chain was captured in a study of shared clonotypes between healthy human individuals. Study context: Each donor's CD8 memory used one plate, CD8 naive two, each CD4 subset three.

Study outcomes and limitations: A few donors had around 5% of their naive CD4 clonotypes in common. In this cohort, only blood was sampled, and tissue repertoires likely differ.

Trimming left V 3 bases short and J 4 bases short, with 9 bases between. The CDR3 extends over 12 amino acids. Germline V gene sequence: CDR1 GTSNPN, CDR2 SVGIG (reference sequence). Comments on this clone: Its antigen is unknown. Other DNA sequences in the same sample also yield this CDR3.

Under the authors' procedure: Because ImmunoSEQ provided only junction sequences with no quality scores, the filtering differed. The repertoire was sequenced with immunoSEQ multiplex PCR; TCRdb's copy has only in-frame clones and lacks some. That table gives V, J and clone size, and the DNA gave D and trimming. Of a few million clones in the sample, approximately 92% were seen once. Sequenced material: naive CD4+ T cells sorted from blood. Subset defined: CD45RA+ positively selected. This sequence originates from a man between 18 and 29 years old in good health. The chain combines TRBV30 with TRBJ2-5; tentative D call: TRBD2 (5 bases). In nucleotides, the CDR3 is TGTGCCTGGAGGGCGGGTGGAGAGACCCAGTACTTC. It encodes CAWRAGGETQYF.